These 19 T cell receptor beta chains came from one sample sequenced in a study of Graves' ophthalmopathy and Graves' hyperthyroidism. Amplification from RNA transcripts yielded the TCR beta CDR3 regions. The first-round RT-PCR employed HTBI primers together with the Qiagen OneStep RT-PCR kit. A multiplex PCR was then performed as the second round. TCRdb passed the multiplex PCR reads through MiXCR, listing each CDR3 protein once. The sample has about 700,000 distinct CDR3 sequences; roughly two fifths are singletons. Input material: peripheral blood. These receptors originate from an adult man with Graves' ophthalmopathy.

In this sample, this clonotype turned up many times. The V and J genes are TRBV2 and TRBJ2-7; 7 bases align to TRBD1. From germline, CDR1 is SNHLY and CDR2 FYNNEI. Trimming removed 6 bases from V and 2 bases from J; junction bases left unmatched: 4. The CDR3 is made up of 13 amino acids. CDR3 bases: TGTGCCAGCAGGGGGACAGAGACCTACGAGCAGTACTTC. It codes for CASRGTETYEQYF.

This chain uses TRBV10-3 with TRBJ2-1; 10 bases align to TRBD2. CDR1 and CDR2 from the germline V gene are ENHRY and SYGVKD. The V gene end was trimmed by 4 bases and the J gene end by 1 base; junction bases not matched to a gene: 7. The CDR3 covers 17 residues. The CDR3 sequence: CAISGDSGGQSYNEQFF. In DNA form, the CDR3 reads TGTGCCATCAGTGGGGATAGCGGGGGGCAATCCTACAATGAGCAGTTCTTC.

This clonotype was picked up many times. The rearrangement joins TRBV25-1 to TRBJ2-5; D gene uncertain. CDR1 and CDR2 from the germline V gene are MGHDK and SYGVNS. Trimming took 1 base from V and 3 from J, leaving 9 bases between them. This CDR3 comprises 14 residues. The CDR3 loop reads CASSESMLKETQYF. The CDR3 bases are TGTGCCAGCAGTGAATCTATGCTAAAAGAGACCCAGTACTTC.

In its sample, this clonotype was seen a few times. The chain employs TRBV9 and TRBJ1-3; D may be TRBD1 (5 bases). The CDR3 has 15 amino acids. CDR1 SGDLS and CDR2 YYNGEE come from the germline V gene. V shed 2 bases and J shed 0 bases, with 9 bases lying between them. The CDR3 DNA reads TGTGCCAGCAGCGTGGGACGTTCCTCTGGAAACACCATATATTTT. Translation: CASSVGRSSGNTIYF.

This clonotype has a handful of counts. The rearrangement links TRBV7-2 to TRBJ2-5; D gene unclear. CDR1 is SGHTA and CDR2 is FQGNSA in the germline V gene. V gave up 1 base and J gave up 1 base, with 7 bases separating them. CDR3 length: 14 amino acids. The CDR3 DNA follows: TGTGCCAGCAGCTTAGAGGCAGCCCAAGAGACCCAGTACTTC. Amino acids: CASSLEAAQETQYF.

This chain joins TRBV10-3 and TRBJ2-2; D might be TRBD2 (5 bases). This CDR3 has 15 residues. Trimming took 11 bases from V and 3 from J, leaving 19 bases between them. CDR1 is ENHRY and CDR2 is SYGVKD in the germline V gene. The CDR3 spells CAGSESTGYTGELFF. The DNA for the CDR3 is TGTGCCGGCAGTGAGTCGACGGGGTACACCGGGGAGCTGTTTTTT.

This clonotype was found once. This sequence may be a read error, since a much larger clone differs from it by one base. The chain combines TRBV10-3 with TRBJ2-5, with D possibly TRBD2 on 5 matching bases. V dropped 5 bases and J dropped 7 bases, with 14 bases sitting between them. Germline CDR1 and CDR2: ENHRY and SYGVKD. The CDR3 is 13 amino acids. The CDR3 bases are TGTGCCATCAGTTTGCGGGCCGAGGTGACCCAGTACTTC. Residues: CAISLRAEVTQYF.

This clonotype appeared once. The chain recombines TRBV25-1 with TRBJ2-2; D tentatively fits TRBD1 or TRBD2 (7 bases each). The CDR3 contains 17 residues. The V and J ends lost 7 bases and 6 bases respectively, with 24 bases between them. Germline assignment: CDR1 MGHDK and CDR2 SYGVNS. The CDR3 here is CASTQGGEPLPSGELFF. CDR3 in DNA: TGTGCCAGCACCCAGGGGGGGGAGCCACTACCCTCCGGGGAGCTGTTTTTT. The whole variable domain, filled in from reference TRBV25-1 and TRBJ2-2, reads EADIYQTPRYLVIGTGKKITLECSQTMGHDKMYWYQQDPGMELHLIHYSYGVNSTEKGDLSSESTVSRIRTEHFPLTLESARPSHTSQYLCASTQGGEPLPSGELFFGEGSRLTVL.

This chain connects TRBV20-1 to TRBJ2-7, with 9 bases aligning to TRBD1. CDR1 is DFQATT and CDR2 is SNEGSKA in the germline V gene (reference sequence). The J segment lost 6 bases and the V segment lost 0 bases, leaving 3 bases of the junction unmatched. This CDR3 is 13 amino acids long. The CDR3 DNA reads as TGCAGTGCTAGAGATCAGGGACAGGGCGAGCAGTACTTC. This codes for CSARDQGQGEQYF.

The chain combines TRBV11-2 with TRBJ1-5, with D hard to call. V lost 5 bases to trimming and J lost 4 bases, with 12 bases between them. This CDR3 has 14 amino acids. Germline-derived CDR1 and CDR2 are SGHAT and FQNNGV. The CDR3 protein is CASSRMHGNQPQHF. In nucleotides, the CDR3 is TGTGCCAGCAGCCGGATGCACGGAAATCAGCCCCAGCATTTT.

As for this clonotype: A read error is possible here, since a much larger clone lies one base away. The rearrangement links TRBV5-4 to TRBJ1-1; no clear D gene. Germline lookup yields CDR1 SGHNT and CDR2 YYREEE (reference sequence). The CDR3 is 15 amino acids. CDR3 sequence: CASSLSWGSVTEASF. In DNA, the CDR3 is TGTGCCAGCAGCTTGTCGTGGGGTTCGGTCACTGAAGCTTCCTTT.

The chain combines TRBV2 with TRBJ2-3; 10 bases are shared with TRBD2. The length of the CDR3 is 15 residues. CDR1 and CDR2 from the germline V gene are SNHLY and FYNNEI. V dropped 3 bases and J dropped 2; count of bases not matched to a gene: 2. This chain's CDR3 is CASSDLAGDTDTQYF. In DNA form, the CDR3 reads TGTGCCAGCAGTGACCTAGCGGGGGACACAGATACGCAGTATTTT.

This chain uses TRBV7-9 with TRBJ2-5; TRBD1 might be the D (6 bases). The J call may be in error: the DNA end matches TRBJ2-1 better. The CDR3 has 12 residues. CDR1 and CDR2 (germline): SEHNR, FQNEAQ (reference sequence). The CDR3 region is CASSLGTVGQFF. Here the CDR3 DNA reads TGTGCCAGCAGCTTAGGGACAGTCGGGCAGTTCTTC.

The chain has TRBV10-3 and TRBJ1-4; D not resolved. V lost 4 bases, J lost 5 bases, and 14 bases lay in between. Germline CDR1 ENHRY, CDR2 SYGVKD. The CDR3 covers 15 residues. For the CDR3, the DNA is TGTGCCATCAGTGTGGAGGGTAGTCAGAATGAAAAACTGTTTTTT. Translation: CAISVEGSQNEKLFF.

The chain links TRBV7-9 to TRBJ1-5; 10 bases fit TRBD1. Germline V gene data show CDR1 as SEHNR and CDR2 as FQNEAQ (reference sequence). J lost 5 bases, V lost 2 bases, and 9 bases had no gene match. The length of the CDR3 is 17 residues. The CDR3 sequence: CASSLTSSGTGDQPQHF. The CDR3 DNA reads as TGTGCCAGCAGCTTAACCTCATCCGGGACAGGGGATCAGCCCCAGCATTTT. The whole variable domain, remainder taken from reference TRBV7-9 and TRBJ1-5, is DTGVSQNPRHKITKRGQNVTFRCDPISEHNRLYWYRQTLGQGPEFLTYFQNEAQLEKSRLLSDRFSAERPKGSFSTLEIQRTEQGDSAMYLCASSLTSSGTGDQPQHFGDGTRLSIL.

This clonotype was recorded many times. J is TRBJ1-6 and V is TRBV14; 7 nucleotides align to TRBD1. Germline V lookup: CDR1 SGHDN, CDR2 FVKESK. V lost 2 bases to trimming and J lost 9 bases; unmatched junction nucleotides: 7. There are 15 residues in the CDR3. CDR3 sequence: CASSQRQGLGSPLHF. In DNA, the CDR3 is TGTGCCAGCAGCCAAAGACAGGGCCTAGGTTCACCCCTCCACTTT.

In this sample, this clonotype turned up a few times. The chain has TRBV7-9 and TRBJ1-1; 8 nucleotides align to TRBD1. This CDR3 is built from 16 residues. Germline V gene sequence: CDR1 SEHNR, CDR2 FQNEAQ (reference sequence). V shed 3 bases, J shed 2 bases, and the junction held 8 bases outside the gene matches. The CDR3 is CASSLRGTGPNTEAFF. The DNA for the CDR3 is TGTGCCAGCAGCTTGAGAGGGACAGGACCTAACACTGAAGCTTTCTTT.

This clonotype has at least ten counts. The V gene is TRBV5-5, the J gene TRBJ1-1; D unclear. The V end was cut by 0 bases, the J end by 6 bases, with 9 bases between. Germline V lookup: CDR1 SGHKS, CDR2 YYEKEE (reference sequence). CDR3 length: 13 amino acids. This CDR3 reads CASSLGEGPEAFF. The CDR3 nucleotides read TGTGCCAGCAGCTTGGGTGAGGGCCCTGAAGCTTTCTTT.

Worth noting for this clonotype: The junction departs from germline at one end; a sequencing error may be responsible. The V call is TRBV24-1, the J call TRBJ2-5, with D tentatively TRBD1 (6 bases). The CDR3 runs 15 residues. Germline V lookup: CDR1 KGHDR, CDR2 SFDVKD. The CDR3 coding sequence is TGTGCCGCCAGTGAAACCGGGACAAACAAAGAGACCCAGTACTTC. Its translation is CAASETGTNKETQYF.